The T cell receptor beta chain described here comes from a study of shared clonotypes between healthy human individuals. CDR3 size: 14 residues. Germline values: CDR1 SGHRS, CDR2 YFSETQ. V lost 4 bases and J 3 bases, leaving 12 bases between the germline ends. Sequenced by immunoSEQ multiplex PCR; TCRdb stores in-frame clones only, minus some. The table shows millions of clones, with around nine tenths occurring only once. The receptor was derived from a young man in good health. This sequence joins TRBV5-1 and TRBJ2-3, with D possibly TRBD2 on 5 matching bases. The sample taken for sequencing was naive CD4+ T cells sorted from blood. The subset was: CD45RA+ positively selected. The CDR3: CASSTGRRTDTQYF. The CDR3 region has the DNA TGCGCCAGCAGCACGGGCCGGAGGACAGATACGCAGTATTTT. Complete variable domain (other parts from reference TRBV5-1 and TRBJ2-3): KAGVTQTPRYLIKTRGQQVTLSCSPISGHRSVSWYQQTPGQGLQFLFEYFSETQRNKGNFPGRFSGRQFSNSRSEMNVSTLELGDSALYLCASSTGRRTDTQYFGPGTRLTVL.